These 22 T cell receptor beta chains came from one sample sequenced in a study of cytomegalovirus exposure and HLA in healthy donors. The primer mix had 60 Vbeta and 13 Jbeta primers. Produced via immunoSEQ multiplex PCR; TCRdb's table is partial and in-frame only. The data show about 120,000 clones, with 81% seen just once and about 2% held by the top ten. Sequencing was done on a sample of PBMCs. All receptors come from a woman aged 35 to 49 in good health and CMV-seronegative.

This chain uses TRBV11-2 with TRBJ2-2; TRBD2 aligns across 9 bases. V trimming: 5 bases; J trimming: 5 bases; junction bases outside the gene matches: 15. The CDR3 has 18 residues. Germline CDR1 and CDR2: SGHAT and FQNNGV. CDR3 in DNA: TGTGCCAGCAGCCTAACCGCGGATAGCGGGAGTTTTACCGGGGAGCTGTTTTTT. The encoded protein is CASSLTADSGSFTGELFF.

Only one count was recorded for this clone. The V gene is TRBV9, the J gene TRBJ2-3, with TRBD2 matching over 7 bases. CDR3 length equals 16 residues. V dropped 4 bases and J dropped 3; count of bases not matched to a gene: 11. Germline assignment: CDR1 SGDLS and CDR2 YYNGEE. The CDR3 sequence is CASSPGSGDGTDTQYF. Written as DNA, the CDR3 is TGTGCCAGCAGCCCGGGGAGCGGGGATGGGACAGATACGCAGTATTTT.

V is TRBV6-5 and J is TRBJ2-7, with 8 bases identical to TRBD1. After removal of 5 bases from V and 5 bases from J, the junction contained 8 bases not matched to a gene. CDR1 is MNHEY and CDR2 is SVGAGI in the germline V gene. This CDR3 is built from 14 residues. CDR3 bases: TGTGCCAGCAGTAAAGGACAGGGTTATGACGAGCAGTACTTC. Residues: CASSKGQGYDEQYF.

V gene TRBV29-1 combines with J gene TRBJ1-2, with 11 bases aligning to TRBD1. The CDR3 runs to 14 residues. Germline CDR1 SQVTM, CDR2 ANQGSEA. V was clipped by 2 bases and J by 8 bases; unmatched bases: 7. CDR3 in DNA: TGCAGCGTTGAAAGCGGACAGGGGGCTGGCGGCTACACCTTC. The encoded protein is CSVESGQGAGGYTF.

CDR3: CASSQKREVSYEQYF. CDR3 DNA: TGTGCCAGCAGCCAGAAGCGGGAGGTAAGCTACGAGCAGTACTTC. The chain employs TRBV4-2 and TRBJ2-7, with TRBD2 identical over 9 bases. Germline values: CDR1 LGHNA, CDR2 YNFKEQ. V trimming: 3 bases; J trimming: 3 bases; junction bases outside the gene matches: 6. The CDR3 runs 15 residues.

J is TRBJ2-1 and V is TRBV7-2, with TRBD2 identical over 10 bases. The CDR3 covers 15 residues. V lost 5 bases and J lost 3; bases outside the gene matches: 4. Germline V gene sequence: CDR1 SGHTA, CDR2 FQGNSA. The CDR3, as DNA: TGTGCCAGCAGCACCCGGACTAGCGGCTACAATGAGCAGTTCTTC. Translating gives CASSTRTSGYNEQFF.

This clone has just a few counts. V is TRBV5-6 and J is TRBJ2-2, with 10 bases that match TRBD1. The V segment lost 3 bases and the J segment 1 base; nucleotides outside the gene matches: 3. The germline V gene has CDR1 SGHDT and CDR2 YYEEEE. This CDR3 has 16 residues. CDR3 in DNA: TGTGCCAGCAGCTCGACAGGGGGCTTGAACACCGGGGAGCTGTTTTTT. It is translated as CASSSTGGLNTGELFF.

In its sample, this clone was seen once. This sequence joins TRBV9 and TRBJ1-4; D unclear. CDR3 size: 14 residues. CDR1 and CDR2 (germline): SGDLS, YYNGEE. The V end was cut by 4 bases, the J end by 7 bases, with 14 bases between. In nucleotides, the CDR3 is TGTGCCAGCAGCACCGACGTAGGGAGTGAAAAACTGTTTTTT. Translation: CASSTDVGSEKLFF.

The chain couples TRBV7-9 to TRBJ1-1; D call uncertain. This CDR3 spans 13 amino acids. Germline V gene data show CDR1 as SEHNR and CDR2 as FQNEAQ (reference sequence). The germline V and J ends were trimmed by 4 bases and 6 bases, with 12 bases remaining between them. DNA of the CDR3: TGTGCCAGCAGCTGGAACAGTGATTCTGAAGCTTTCTTT. Amino acid sequence: CASSWNSDSEAFF.

This clone was recorded a few times. The chain joins TRBV18 to TRBJ2-5, with TRBD1 identical over 9 bases. The J call may be faulty, since TRBJ2-7 better matches the DNA end. CDR3 length: 16 amino acids. Germline values: CDR1 KGHSH, CDR2 LQKENI. The CDR3 region is CASSPEVGQGAYEQYF. The CDR3 DNA follows: TGTGCCAGCTCACCAGAGGTGGGACAGGGAGCCTACGAGCAGTACTTC.

The gene calls are TRBV5-6 and TRBJ1-3; a weak D match, TRBD1 (6 bases). This CDR3 contains 17 residues. Trimming shortened V by 4 bases and J by 0 bases, and 17 bases separated the two germline ends. Germline CDR1 is SGHDT and CDR2 is YYEEEE. The CDR3 protein is CASSPLRAGASGNTIYF. The DNA for the CDR3 is TGTGCCAGCAGCCCCCTTAGGGCAGGGGCCTCTGGAAACACCATATATTTT.

The chain links TRBV5-5 to TRBJ1-4; a possible D gene is TRBD1 (5 bases). This CDR3 region has 14 residues. Germline assignment: CDR1 SGHKS and CDR2 YYEKEE (reference sequence). V was shortened by 4 bases and J by 11 bases, with 18 bases between the two germline ends. This CDR3 reads CASSLQRQGGKLFF. The DNA for the CDR3 is TGTGCCAGCAGCCTTCAACGGCAGGGAGGCAAACTGTTTTTT.

The chain has TRBV5-4 and TRBJ2-2, with 7 bases fitting TRBD2. The CDR3 spans 15 residues. V shed 4 bases, J shed 6 bases, and the junction held 9 bases outside the gene matches. Germline CDR1 is SGHNT and CDR2 is YYREEE (reference sequence). In nucleotides, the CDR3 is TGTGCCAGCAGCCCTCGACTAGCCGGGGCCGGGGAGCTGTTTTTT. Protein: CASSPRLAGAGELFF.

The chain employs TRBV6-5 and TRBJ1-2; D is possibly TRBD1 (6 bases). The CDR3 runs 11 residues. Germline CDR1 and CDR2: MNHEY and SVGAGI. The germline V and J ends were trimmed by 8 bases and 4 bases, with 8 bases remaining between them. The CDR3 bases are TGTGCCAGCGAAGGGGGCTATGGCTACACCTTC. This gives the protein CASEGGYGYTF.

The chain joins TRBV7-9 to TRBJ2-5; D is perhaps TRBD2 (6 bases). CDR1 is SEHNR and CDR2 is FQNEAQ in the germline V gene (reference sequence). Trimming cost V 6 bases and J 4 bases, with 15 bases left between them. The CDR3 covers 14 residues. CDR3 nucleotides: TGTGCCAGCAGTTTACAATCGGAGGGAGAGACCCAGTACTTC. It encodes CASSLQSEGETQYF.

V usage is TRBV2 and J usage is TRBJ1-2, with 8 bases fitting TRBD1. From germline, CDR1 is SNHLY and CDR2 FYNNEI. Losses at the gene ends were 4 bases for V and 2 bases for J; bases not matched to a gene: 6. This CDR3 has 15 residues. CDR3 DNA: TGTGCCAGCAGTGTCACAGGGGGAATGAACTATGGCTACACCTTC. As protein: CASSVTGGMNYGYTF. The full variable domain, in which reference TRBV2 and TRBJ1-2 provide the parts outside the CDR3, is EPEVTQTPSHQVTQMGQEVILRCVPISNHLYFYWYRQILGQKVEFLVSFYNNEISEKSEIFDDQFSVERPDGSNFTLKIRSTKLEDSAMYFCASSVTGGMNYGYTFGSGTRLTVV.

The V and J genes are TRBV19 and TRBJ2-1, with 7 bases lining up with TRBD1. The CDR3 consists of 16 residues. The V segment lost 8 bases and the J segment 4 bases; nucleotides outside the gene matches: 14. Germline values: CDR1 LNHDA, CDR2 SQIVND (reference sequence). The CDR3 bases are TGTGCCAGTTCCCCTCGGACAGGTCGGAGGTACAATGAGCAGTTCTTC. It translates to CASSPRTGRRYNEQFF.

J is TRBJ1-1 and V is TRBV10-3; D might be TRBD1 (5 bases). The V end was cut by 10 bases, the J end by 4 bases, with 19 bases between. This CDR3 comprises 14 residues. Looked up from germline, CDR1 is ENHRY and CDR2 is SYGVKD. For the CDR3, the DNA is TGTGCCACCACCGGGACTCACCCGTCCACTGAAGCTTTCTTT. It yields the protein CATTGTHPSTEAFF.

This rearrangement joins TRBV5-1 to TRBJ2-7; weak D call: TRBD2 (7 bases). Germline-derived CDR1 and CDR2 are SGHRS and YFSETQ. The CDR3 runs to 14 residues. V lost 5 bases to trimming and J lost 7 bases, with 19 bases between them. CDR3 DNA: TGCGCCAGCAGAGCGGGACAAGAAACTAGGGAGCAGTACTTC. It specifies CASRAGQETREQYF.

The chain links TRBV5-4 to TRBJ2-7; 8 nucleotides line up with TRBD1. CDR3 length: 14 amino acids. Germline V CDR1 and CDR2: SGHNT, YYREEE (reference sequence). After removal of 4 bases from V and 5 bases from J, the junction contained 8 bases not matched to a gene. CDR3 sequence reads: CASSPWTGTDEQYF. The CDR3 bases are TGTGCCAGCAGCCCTTGGACAGGGACCGACGAGCAGTACTTC.

The chain uses TRBV18 and TRBJ1-3, with D unresolved. The V end lost 11 bases, the J end lost 0 bases, and 17 bases lay between the germline ends. CDR1 is KGHSH and CDR2 is LQKENI in the germline V gene. There are 15 residues in the CDR3. The CDR3 region is CAASSLVSSGNTIYF. CDR3 bases: TGTGCCGCGAGTTCCCTCGTAAGCTCTGGAAACACCATATATTTT.

The J gene is TRBJ2-7, the V gene TRBV5-1; the D gene is possibly TRBD2 (5 bases). The V and J ends lost 3 bases and 9 bases respectively, with 13 bases between them. The CDR3 sequence is 12 residues long. Germline-derived CDR1 and CDR2 are SGHRS and YFSETQ. In DNA, the CDR3 is TGCGCCAGCAGCTCTGGGAGCGGTGGGCAGTACTTC. Protein: CASSSGSGGQYF.